The 29 T cell receptor beta chains below were found in one sample sequenced in a study of T cells after posttransplantation cyclophosphamide. Generated by immunoSEQ multiplex PCR, the TCRdb table keeps only in-frame clones and is missing some. The sample contains 30,000 to 45,000 clones, none of them singletons. What was sequenced was PBMCs. The receptors were sampled from a girl between 5 and 17 years old in good health, CMV-negative, and a related stem cell transplant donor.

This clone appeared a few times. V usage is TRBV29-1 and J usage is TRBJ2-5; no firm D call. Germline values: CDR1 SQVTM, CDR2 ANQGSEA. The CDR3 has 12 residues. V gave up 8 bases and J gave up 1 base, with 11 bases separating them. The CDR3 here is CSTYGLQETQYF. In DNA form, the CDR3 reads TGCAGCACATATGGCCTCCAAGAGACCCAGTACTTC.

This clone was seen many times. The chain recombines TRBV18 with TRBJ1-1; D remains ambiguous. The germline V gene encodes CDR1 KGHSH and CDR2 LQKENI. Deletions cut 2 bases from V and 4 bases from J, with 11 bases between. The CDR3 spans 14 residues. CDR3 in DNA: TGTGCCAGCTCACCAGGAGTGGGGAGCACTGAAGCTTTCTTT. This codes for CASSPGVGSTEAFF.

This clone was counted many times. V is TRBV4-3 and J is TRBJ1-4; no definite D call. The germline CDR1 and CDR2 sequences are LGHNA and YSLEER. This CDR3 is 14 amino acids long. Trimming cost V 5 bases and J 4 bases, with 11 bases left between them. CDR3 sequence (DNA): TGCGCCAGCAGCTCCCGGGAGAGTAATGAAAAACTGTTTTTT. As protein: CASSSRESNEKLFF.

This clone was seen at least ten times. The V and J genes are TRBV30 and TRBJ1-5; D gene uncertain. The CDR3 spans 12 residues. V was clipped by 0 bases and J by 2 bases, with 2 bases between them. Per the germline V gene, CDR1 is GTSNPN and CDR2 is SVGIG (reference sequence). The CDR3 DNA sequence: TGTGCCTGGAGTGTCGGCAATCAGCCCCAGCATTTT. It encodes CAWSVGNQPQHF.

This clone was counted a few times. The V call is TRBV2, the J call TRBJ2-2; 10 positions agree with TRBD2. Germline-derived CDR1 and CDR2 are SNHLY and FYNNEI. This CDR3 spans 14 amino acids. V was clipped by 4 bases and J by 4 bases; unmatched bases: 0. CDR3 nucleotides: TGTGCCAGCAGTGGACTAGCGGGCACCGGGGAGCTGTTTTTT. Protein product: CASSGLAGTGELFF.

This clone came up many times. V gene TRBV2 combines with J gene TRBJ2-7; 8 bases fit TRBD1. CDR1 is SNHLY and CDR2 is FYNNEI in the germline V gene. The CDR3 extends over 15 amino acids. J gave up 2 bases and V 5 bases, and 8 bases lay outside the gene matches. The CDR3 loop reads CASSPYSGQAYEQYF. CDR3 nucleotides: TGTGCCAGCAGTCCCTATTCGGGACAGGCCTACGAGCAGTACTTC.

This clone was found a few times. This chain links TRBV5-4 with TRBJ2-2; 11 nucleotides agree with TRBD1. Germline trimming cut 1 base from V and 6 bases from J; bases unmatched to any gene: 17. The CDR3 runs to 20 residues. The V gene's germline CDR1 is SGHNT and CDR2 YYREEE (reference sequence). As DNA, the CDR3 is TGTGCCAGCAGCTTGCCCGAGAGGACAGGGGGCGGGGGAGAAGCCGGGGAGCTGTTTTTT. It encodes CASSLPERTGGGGEAGELFF.

As concerns this clone: At one end, the junction sequence differs from germline, possibly due to a read error. The chain is built from TRBV13 and TRBJ1-2; 9 bases fit TRBD1. Germline CDR1 is PRHDT and CDR2 is FYEKMQ (reference sequence). The CDR3 extends over 15 amino acids. CDR3 nucleotide sequence: TGTGCCAGCAGCTTAGGTGGGGACAGGGATGCTGGCTGCACCTTC. Translated: CASSLGGDRDAGCTF. The complete variable domain, with remaining parts taken from reference TRBV13 and TRBJ1-2, reads AAGVIQSPRHLIKEKRETATLKCYPIPRHDTVYWYQQGPGQDPQFLISFYEKMQSDKGSIPDRFSAQQFSDYHSELNMSSLELGDSALYFCASSLGGDRDAGCTFGSGTRLTVV.

This clone was counted many times. The chain carries TRBV19 and TRBJ2-5; 9 bases are shared with TRBD1. In germline, CDR1 is LNHDA, CDR2 SQIVND (reference sequence). This CDR3 comprises 15 residues. Trimming at V came to 4 bases and at J to 2 bases, leaving 5 bases not matched to a gene. This CDR3 is CASSTSGTGQETQYF. The CDR3, as DNA: TGTGCCAGTAGTACCTCCGGGACAGGGCAAGAGACCCAGTACTTC.

There are many counts of this clone. V usage is TRBV7-3 and J usage is TRBJ2-3, with TRBD1 matching 9 bases. CDR1 SGHTA and CDR2 FQGTGA come from the germline V gene. This CDR3 comprises 14 residues. Trimming took 4 bases from V and 4 from J; bases not matched to a gene: 3. As DNA, the CDR3 is TGTGCCAGCAGCTGGACAGGGGTGGCAGATACGCAGTATTTT. Translation gives CASSWTGVADTQYF. Full variable domain (outside the CDR3, taken from reference TRBV7-3 and TRBJ2-3): GAGVSQTPSNKVTEKGKYVELRCDPISGHTALYWYRQSLGQGPEFLIYFQGTGAADDSGLPNDRFFAVRPEGSVSTLKIQRTERGDSAVYLCASSWTGVADTQYFGPGTRLTVL.

This clone was detected a few times. This chain uses TRBV30 with TRBJ2-3; 10 nucleotides agree with TRBD2. In germline, CDR1 is GTSNPN, CDR2 SVGIG (reference sequence). V lost 5 bases, J lost 6 bases, and 11 bases stayed unmatched. The CDR3 sequence is 15 residues long. CDR3 DNA: TGTGCCTGGTACACTAGCGGGGTGCCTCGGGATACGCAGTATTTT. Its protein product is CAWYTSGVPRDTQYF.

This clone has only a few counts. The chain has TRBV28 and TRBJ1-4, with D possibly TRBD1 on 5 matching bases. This CDR3 is built from 16 residues. V was clipped by 8 bases and J by 4 bases, with 20 bases between them. Germline V gene data show CDR1 as MDHEN and CDR2 as SYDVKM. The CDR3 coding sequence is TGTGCCAGCTCTGTACTAACGGGGGGACTTAATGAAAAACTGTTTTTT. It yields the protein CASSVLTGGLNEKLFF.

This clone has a count of ten or more. The CDR3 spells CASICRGHPYGYTF. The CDR3 DNA is TGCGCCAGCATCTGCAGGGGGCACCCCTATGGCTACACCTTC. The chain links TRBV10-1 to TRBJ1-2; 8 positions agree with TRBD1. Germline CDR1 reads WNHNN; CDR2 reads SYGVQD (reference sequence). This CDR3 spans 14 amino acids. V lost 7 bases and J lost 4; bases outside the gene matches: 8.

The chain carries TRBV7-3 and TRBJ2-7; tentatively, D is TRBD2 (6 bases). Germline CDR1 SGHTA, CDR2 FQGTGA. The V and J ends lost 2 bases and 2 bases respectively, with 10 bases between them. The CDR3 consists of 14 residues. CDR3 DNA sequence: TGTGCCAGCAGCTTAGCCCGGGGGACCTACGAGCAGTACTTC. The encoded protein is CASSLARGTYEQYF. The whole variable domain, filled in from reference TRBV7-3 and TRBJ2-7, reads GAGVSQTPSNKVTEKGKYVELRCDPISGHTALYWYRQSLGQGPEFLIYFQGTGAADDSGLPNDRFFAVRPEGSVSTLKIQRTERGDSAVYLCASSLARGTYEQYFGPGTRLTVT.

This clone was seen more than once but under ten times. The chain is built from TRBV7-8 and TRBJ2-3; possible D gene TRBD1, 5 bases. The germline V and J ends were trimmed by 5 bases and 1 base, with 25 bases remaining between them. Germline CDR1 reads SGHVS; CDR2 reads FQNEAQ. CDR3 size: 19 residues. The CDR3 DNA follows: TGTGCCAGCAGCCCCCCTCTAGGTAGGGGAAGAATGGGCACAGATACGCAGTATTTT. Translated: CASSPPLGRGRMGTDTQYF. Supplemented by reference TRBV7-8 and TRBJ2-3, the full variable domain reads GAGVSQSPRYKVAKRGQDVALRCDPISGHVSLFWYQQALGQGPEFLTYFQNEAQLDKSGLPSDRFFAERPEGSVSTLKIQRTQQEDSAVYLCASSPPLGRGRMGTDTQYFGPGTRLTVL.

This clone was counted many times. The rearrangement uses TRBV5-8 and TRBJ2-1; 7 positions match TRBD2. This CDR3 spans 13 amino acids. Germline-derived CDR1 and CDR2 are SGHTS and YDEGEE. The J segment lost 5 bases and the V segment lost 7 bases, leaving 6 bases of the junction unmatched. The CDR3 reads CASAVGGDNEQFF. The CDR3 nucleotides are TGTGCCAGCGCAGTGGGAGGGGACAATGAGCAGTTCTTC.

This clone was found many times. CDR3 coding DNA: TGTGCCAGCAGCATGACTAGCGGGGACACAGATACGCAGTATTTT. Its translation is CASSMTSGDTDTQYF. J is TRBJ2-3 and V is TRBV7-9, with 11 bases identical to TRBD2. The V and J ends lost 5 bases and 2 bases, in that order; junction bases with no gene match: 3. The CDR3 is 15 amino acids. CDR1 SEHNR and CDR2 FQNEAQ come from the germline V gene (reference sequence).

This clone was found a few times. The chain employs TRBV5-4 and TRBJ2-3, with D maybe TRBD2 (5 bases). Germline CDR1 reads SGHNT; CDR2 reads YYREEE (reference sequence). This CDR3 has 14 amino acids. The ends were cut back, 0 bases at V and 6 bases at J, with 11 bases in the middle. The CDR3, as DNA: TGTGCCAGCAGCTTGGAATCTTGGGAGGATACGCAGTATTTT. It specifies CASSLESWEDTQYF.

V and J are TRBV4-1 and TRBJ2-3, with TRBD2 matching 7 bases. The ends lost 3 bases at V and 3 bases at J; junction bases unmatched: 9. CDR1 is MGHRA, CDR2 YSYEKL, per germline. CDR3 length: 16 amino acids. In DNA form, the CDR3 reads TGCGCCAGCAGCCAGGTGGCGGGAGATCGGACAGATACGCAGTATTTT. It translates to CASSQVAGDRTDTQYF.

In this sample, this clone turned up many times. J is TRBJ1-5 and V is TRBV19, with 9 bases fitting TRBD1. In germline, CDR1 is LNHDA, CDR2 SQIVND (reference sequence). The CDR3 has 16 residues. J was trimmed by 9 bases and V by 5 bases; bases with no gene match: 14. In nucleotides, the CDR3 is TGTGCCAGTAGTCCGCAGGGACAGGGTGCTGGATGGCCCCAGCATTTT. This gives the protein CASSPQGQGAGWPQHF.

This clone was seen at least ten times. The V call is TRBV7-5, the J call TRBJ2-7; TRBD2, as called in the table, went unchecked against the DNA. TRBV7-5 is deemed a pseudogene. The CDR3 runs to 16 residues. The CDR3 DNA is TGTGTCAGAAGCTCATTACCACTAGCGGGGTTAGCAGAGCAGTACTTC. This sequence encodes CVRSSLPLAGLAEQYF.

There are many counts of this clone. The chain couples TRBV18 to TRBJ2-1, with D possibly being TRBD1 (5 bases). Germline CDR1 reads KGHSH; CDR2 reads LQKENI. V lost 3 bases and J lost 8, with 8 bases in between. This CDR3 spans 12 amino acids. The CDR3: CASSPLRDEQFF. The DNA of the CDR3 is TGTGCCAGCTCACCTCTCAGGGATGAGCAGTTCTTC.

This clone occurred many times. The genes are TRBV4-3 and TRBJ2-3; D is ambiguous. Germline V gene data show CDR1 as LGHNA and CDR2 as YSLEER. V lost 0 bases and J 6 bases, leaving 16 bases between the germline ends. The CDR3 sequence is 16 residues long. Here the CDR3 reads CASSQDPQMPSDTQYF. DNA for the CDR3: TGCGCCAGCAGCCAAGATCCCCAGATGCCCTCGGATACGCAGTATTTT.

The sample holds a few counts of this clone. V is TRBV11-1 and J is TRBJ2-5; TRBD1 aligns across 7 bases. The germline CDR1 and CDR2 sequences are SGHAT and FQDESV (reference sequence). Trimming cost V 2 bases and J 2 bases; bases outside gene matches: 8. The CDR3 has 16 amino acids. The DNA for the CDR3 is TGTGCCAGCAGCTTATACAGGGGCGAGACACAAGAGACCCAGTACTTC. It translates to CASSLYRGETQETQYF.

CDR3 sequence (DNA): TGTGCCAGCAGCGTAGGGGACAGGGGTCGGGGCCCATTGAACACTGAAGCTTTCTTT. Encoded protein: CASSVGDRGRGPLNTEAFF. The V gene is TRBV9, the J gene TRBJ1-1; the match to TRBD1 covers 10 bases. Trimming removed 0 bases from V and 0 bases from J; junction bases left unmatched: 11. Germline V gene data show CDR1 as SGDLS and CDR2 as YYNGEE. The CDR3 spans 19 residues.

In its sample, this clone was seen many times. The V call is TRBV28, the J call TRBJ2-7; 9 nucleotides agree with TRBD1. V lost 7 bases to trimming and J lost 5 bases; unmatched junction nucleotides: 6. This CDR3 spans 13 amino acids. In germline, CDR1 is MDHEN, CDR2 SYDVKM. CDR3 DNA: TGTGCCAGCAAGGAGACAGGGGGTAACGAGCAGTACTTC. Protein sequence: CASKETGGNEQYF.

The table lists this clone with many counts. V and J are TRBV4-1 and TRBJ1-1, with 8 bases matching TRBD1. V lost 0 bases and J lost 7; bases outside the gene matches: 4. CDR3 length equals 14 residues. From germline, CDR1 is MGHRA and CDR2 YSYEKL. The CDR3: CASSQEGTGVEAFF. The CDR3 region has the DNA TGCGCCAGCAGCCAAGAAGGGACAGGAGTTGAAGCTTTCTTT.

This clone was counted at least ten times. This chain links TRBV19 with TRBJ2-5, with D perhaps matching TRBD1 (5 bases). Germline loops: CDR1 LNHDA, CDR2 SQIVND (reference sequence). This CDR3 has 13 amino acids. V shed 8 bases and J shed 2 bases, with 12 bases lying between them. In nucleotides, the CDR3 is TGTGCCAGTGGGCAGGGTGATCAAGAGACCCAGTACTTC. This gives the protein CASGQGDQETQYF.

This clone was found a few times. The chain combines TRBV5-4 with TRBJ2-1; D gene ambiguous. This CDR3 is built from 14 residues. Trimming took off 5 bases at V and 5 bases at J, with 14 bases between the two ends. Per the germline V gene, CDR1 is SGHNT and CDR2 is YYREEE (reference sequence). The CDR3 protein is CASRPLPIDNEQFF. DNA of the CDR3: TGTGCCAGCAGACCTCTCCCCATAGACAATGAGCAGTTCTTC.